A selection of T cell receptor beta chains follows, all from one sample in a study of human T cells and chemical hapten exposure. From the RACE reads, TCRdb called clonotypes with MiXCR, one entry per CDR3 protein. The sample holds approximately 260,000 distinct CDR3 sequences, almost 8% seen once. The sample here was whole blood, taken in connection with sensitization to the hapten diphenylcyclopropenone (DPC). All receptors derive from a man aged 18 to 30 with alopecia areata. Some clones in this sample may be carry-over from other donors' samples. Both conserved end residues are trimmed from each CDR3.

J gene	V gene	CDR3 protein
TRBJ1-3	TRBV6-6	ASSYRESLAGNTIY
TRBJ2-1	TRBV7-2	ASSLAGHYNEQF
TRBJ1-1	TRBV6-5	ASSGDTWNTEAF
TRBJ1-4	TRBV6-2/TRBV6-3	ASTSGQAGEKLF
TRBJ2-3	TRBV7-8	ASSLPPLLTADTQY
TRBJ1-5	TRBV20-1	SARERGNQPQH
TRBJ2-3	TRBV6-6	ASRSPGPAGNTQY
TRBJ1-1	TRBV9	ASSVTTKNTEAF
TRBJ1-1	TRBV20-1	RAPRQMNTEAF
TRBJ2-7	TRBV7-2	ASSLGAEGNEQY
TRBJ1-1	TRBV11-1	ASSPGDRGWDTEAF
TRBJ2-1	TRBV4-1	ASSPGLANEQF
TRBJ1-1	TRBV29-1	SGGRNTEAF
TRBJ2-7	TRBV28	ASLSRSRSEQY
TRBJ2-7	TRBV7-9	ASASPVGQSFDSYEQY
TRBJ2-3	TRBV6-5	ASSRLAGAPSGDTQY
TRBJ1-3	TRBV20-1	SARDPLGGNTIY
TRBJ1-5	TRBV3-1	ASSEAGTDQPQH
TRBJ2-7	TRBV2	ASSEWFSTKGSGWEQY
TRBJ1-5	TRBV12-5	ASGFRNQAGSGNQPQH
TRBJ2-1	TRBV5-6	ASSLGLAGGPEQF
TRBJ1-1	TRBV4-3	ASSQGTQPEAF
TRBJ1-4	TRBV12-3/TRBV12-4	ASRPEAIRRANEKLF
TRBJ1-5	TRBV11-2	ASSSNSLLGPPTQH
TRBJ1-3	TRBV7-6	ASSLWRSSGNTIY
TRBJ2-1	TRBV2	ASSGGLAPYNEQF
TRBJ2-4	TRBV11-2	ASSPRGFAGDIQY
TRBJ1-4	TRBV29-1	SVYQGNEKLF
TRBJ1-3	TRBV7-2	ASSPGQGRDTIY
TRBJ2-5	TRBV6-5	ASSYSIMSETQY
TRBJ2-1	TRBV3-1	ASSLLADDEQF
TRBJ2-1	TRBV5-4	ASSLTSGGFEQF
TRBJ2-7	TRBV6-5	ASSYGTASYEQY
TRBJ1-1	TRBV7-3	ASSLRASNTEAF
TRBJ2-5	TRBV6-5	ASSYRGLAAETQY
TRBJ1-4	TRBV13	ASSHTGVGTNEKLF
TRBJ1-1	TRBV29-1	SVDDRGLGKAF
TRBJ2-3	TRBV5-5	ASSLVRTPLTDTQY
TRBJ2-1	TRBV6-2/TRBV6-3	ASSYTGPRGEQF
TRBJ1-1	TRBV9	ASSEGSEGAEAF
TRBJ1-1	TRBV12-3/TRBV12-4	ASSPSGVDTEAF
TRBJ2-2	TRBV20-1	SASGTSTGELF
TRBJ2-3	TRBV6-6	ASSPRRGTDTQY
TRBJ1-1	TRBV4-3	ASSQENSEAF
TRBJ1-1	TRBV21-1	ASPPYSGDTEAF
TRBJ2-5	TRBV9	ASSVADQETQY
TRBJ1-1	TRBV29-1	SVEGQRNTEAF
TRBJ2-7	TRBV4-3	ASSQDWGQSYEQY
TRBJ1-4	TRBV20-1	SAPLGGTLSNEKLF